This TCR beta chain was retrieved from a study of immune evolution from preneoplasia to lung adenocarcinoma. Study-wide context: HLA loss of heterozygosity: less than 9% AIS, about 15% MIA, approximately 31% ADC, none AAH.

General study results and limits: Highest clonality occurred in KRAS-mutant, not EGFR-mutant or double wild-type, nodules. Normal lung had highest clonality; later lesions appeared denser, more diverse.

This clone was detected once. Its antigen is still unknown. Patient tissue came from resections in Japan or China, 2014–2017. J gave up 6 bases and V 6 bases, and 8 bases lay outside the gene matches. The CDR3 runs 14 residues. CDR1 and CDR2 from the germline V gene are MNHNY and SVGAGI (reference sequence). Profiling relied on immunoSEQ multiplex PCR, and the TCRdb table lists in-frame clones only, not all of them. The sample has thousands of clones; around 80% are singletons. The TCR was taken from a person aged 65-85 years with lung adenocarcinoma. The chain recombines TRBV6-6 with TRBJ1-2; TRBD1 aligns across 9 bases. Material: FFPE minimally invasive lung adenocarcinoma tissue. CDR3 residues: CASRDRDRAHGYTF. As DNA, the CDR3 is TGTGCCAGCAGAGACCGGGACAGGGCTCATGGCTACACCTTC.